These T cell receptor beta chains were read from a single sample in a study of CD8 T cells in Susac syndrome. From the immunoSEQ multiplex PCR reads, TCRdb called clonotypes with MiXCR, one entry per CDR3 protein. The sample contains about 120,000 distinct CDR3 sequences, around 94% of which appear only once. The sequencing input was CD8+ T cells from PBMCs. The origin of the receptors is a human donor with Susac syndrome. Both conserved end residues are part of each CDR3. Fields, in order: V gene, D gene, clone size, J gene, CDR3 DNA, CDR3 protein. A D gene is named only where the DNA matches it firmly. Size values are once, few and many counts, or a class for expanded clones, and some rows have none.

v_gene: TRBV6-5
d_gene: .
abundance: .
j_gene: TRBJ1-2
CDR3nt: TGTGCCAGCACCTACCAAGGCGGGGGGTATGGCTACACCTTC
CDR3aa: CASTYQGGGYGYTF

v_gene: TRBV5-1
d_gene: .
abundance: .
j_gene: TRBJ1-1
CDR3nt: TGCGCCAGCAGCCCGCCCGGAGGGATGGACACTGAAGCTTTCTTT
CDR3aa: CASSPPGGMDTEAFF

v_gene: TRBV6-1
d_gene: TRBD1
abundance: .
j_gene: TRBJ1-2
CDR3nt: TGTGCCAGCAGTAGGGACAGGCCCCCCTTTGAATTAGGAGGCTACACCTTC
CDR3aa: CASSRDRPPFELGGYTF

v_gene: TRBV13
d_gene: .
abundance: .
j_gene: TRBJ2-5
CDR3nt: TGTGCCAGCAGCTTATCACGGCACAACCAAGAGACCCAGTACTTC
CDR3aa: CASSLSRHNQETQYF

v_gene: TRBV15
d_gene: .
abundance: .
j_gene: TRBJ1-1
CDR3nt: TGTGCCACCAGCAAAGGGACCGAGGGGGAAGCTTTCTTT
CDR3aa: CATSKGTEGEAFF

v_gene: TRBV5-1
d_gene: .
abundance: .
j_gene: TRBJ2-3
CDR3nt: TGCGCCAGCAGCTGGCTCGGGCCAGATACGCAGTATTTT
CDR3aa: CASSWLGPDTQYF

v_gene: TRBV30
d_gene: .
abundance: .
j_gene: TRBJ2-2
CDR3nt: TGTGCCTGGAGTAAATTTGGAGCTTGGAACACCGGGGAGCTGTTTTTT
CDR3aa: CAWSKFGAWNTGELFF

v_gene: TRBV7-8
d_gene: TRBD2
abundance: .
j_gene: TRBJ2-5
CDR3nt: TGTGCCAGCAGCGTGGGTCGGTGGCTAGCGGGGTTCCAAGAGACCCAGTACTTC
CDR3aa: CASSVGRWLAGFQETQYF

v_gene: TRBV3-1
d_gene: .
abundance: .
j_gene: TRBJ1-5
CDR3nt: TGTGCCAGCAGCCAGAGCACTGGGAATCAGCCCCAGCATTTT
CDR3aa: CASSQSTGNQPQHF

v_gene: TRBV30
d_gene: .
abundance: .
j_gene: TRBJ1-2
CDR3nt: TGTGCCTGGAGTGTAAGTCGCAGCGTCTATGGCTACACCTTC
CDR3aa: CAWSVSRSVYGYTF

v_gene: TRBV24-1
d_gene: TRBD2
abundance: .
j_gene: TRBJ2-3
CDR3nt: TGTGCCACCAGTGGACAGCGGGAAAGCGATACGCAGTATTTT
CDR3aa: CATSGQRESDTQYF

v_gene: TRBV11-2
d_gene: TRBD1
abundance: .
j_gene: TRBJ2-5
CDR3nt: TGTGCCAGCAGCTTAGTTAGGGACAGCCTTTACTTC
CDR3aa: CASSLVRDSLYF

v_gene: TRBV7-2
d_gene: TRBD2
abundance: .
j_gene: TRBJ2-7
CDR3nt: TGTGCCAGCAGCCCTGGCTCTAGCGGGGCCTCCTACGAGCAGTACTTC
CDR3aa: CASSPGSSGASYEQYF

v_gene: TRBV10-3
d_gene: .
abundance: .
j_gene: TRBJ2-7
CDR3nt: TGTGCCATCAGTGATTCCGATTTGTGGGCTTACGAGCAGTACTTC
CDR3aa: CAISDSDLWAYEQYF

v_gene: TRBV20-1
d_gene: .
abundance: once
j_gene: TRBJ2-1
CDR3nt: TGCAGTGCTAGAGTCGGCTACTCCGAGGTGGCGGAGCCGTTCTTC
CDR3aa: CSARVGYSEVAEPFF

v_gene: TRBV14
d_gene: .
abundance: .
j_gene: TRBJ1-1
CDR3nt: TGTGCCAGCAGCCAAGATTGGACCGAGGGTAACAAAGGGACTGAAGCTTTCTTT
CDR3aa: CASSQDWTEGNKGTEAFF

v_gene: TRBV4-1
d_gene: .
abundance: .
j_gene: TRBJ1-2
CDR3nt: TGCGCCAGCAGCCAAGATGGAGTTCGTGGCTACACCTTC
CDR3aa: CASSQDGVRGYTF

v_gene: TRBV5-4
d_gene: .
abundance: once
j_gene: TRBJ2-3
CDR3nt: TGTGCCAGCAGCTTGGGAGGGGGTGACACAGATACGCAGTATTTT
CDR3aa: CASSLGGGDTDTQYF

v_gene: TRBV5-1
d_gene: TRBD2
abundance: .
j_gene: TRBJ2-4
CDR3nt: TGCGCCAGCAGCTCGGGACTAGCGGGAGGGCTCCCCCACATTCAGTACTTC
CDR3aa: CASSSGLAGGLPHIQYF

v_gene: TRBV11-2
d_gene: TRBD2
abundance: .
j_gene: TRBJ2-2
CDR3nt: TGTGCCAGCAGCCGGGGACTAGCGGCCGGGGAGCTGTTTTTT
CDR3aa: CASSRGLAAGELFF

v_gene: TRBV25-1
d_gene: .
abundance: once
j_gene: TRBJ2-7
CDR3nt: TGTGCCAGCAGTGAAGAGGGGGGCGAGCAGTACTTC
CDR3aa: CASSEEGGEQYF

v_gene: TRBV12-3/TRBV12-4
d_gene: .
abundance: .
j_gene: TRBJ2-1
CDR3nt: TGTGCCAGCAGGCACGCCCCTAGCGACCAAAATGAGCAGTTCTTC
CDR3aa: CASRHAPSDQNEQFF

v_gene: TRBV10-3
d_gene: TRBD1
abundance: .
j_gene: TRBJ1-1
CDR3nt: TGTGCCATCAGCCAGGGGGGGCCGACTGGAACGGCCCAAGCTTTCTTT
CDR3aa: CAISQGGPTGTAQAFF

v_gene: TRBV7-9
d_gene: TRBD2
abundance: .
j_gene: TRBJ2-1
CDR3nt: TGTGCCAGCAGCTTAGTTGGGCTAGCGGGATGGCATGAGCAGTTCTTC
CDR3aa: CASSLVGLAGWHEQFF

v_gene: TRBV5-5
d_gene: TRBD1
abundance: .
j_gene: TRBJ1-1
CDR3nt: TGTGCCAGCAGTCGGAGACGAGACAGGGTGTTCCGGAACACTGAAGCTTTCTTT
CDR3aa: CASSRRRDRVFRNTEAFF

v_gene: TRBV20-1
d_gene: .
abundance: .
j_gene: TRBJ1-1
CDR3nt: TGCAGTGCTAGAGATTTCAGAGGAGAACAGAACACTGAAGCTTTCTTT
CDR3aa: CSARDFRGEQNTEAFF

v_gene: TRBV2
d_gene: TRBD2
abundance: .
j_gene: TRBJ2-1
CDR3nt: TGTGCCAGCAGCTCGGGACTAGAAACCCACAATGAGCAGTTCTTC
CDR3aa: CASSSGLETHNEQFF

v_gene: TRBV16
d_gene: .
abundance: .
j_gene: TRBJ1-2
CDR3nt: TGTGCCAGCAGCCAATCAGTCTGGAGCGCTCACTATGGCTACACCTTC
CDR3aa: CASSQSVWSAHYGYTF

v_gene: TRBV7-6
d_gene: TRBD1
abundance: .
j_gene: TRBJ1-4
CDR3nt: TGTGCCAGCAGCTTCACAGGGGGAAGTGAAAAACTGTTTTTT
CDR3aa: CASSFTGGSEKLFF

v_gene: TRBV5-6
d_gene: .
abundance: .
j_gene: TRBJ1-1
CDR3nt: TGTGCCAGCAGCTCCGCGACAGAAAACACTGAAGCTTTCTTT
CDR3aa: CASSSATENTEAFF

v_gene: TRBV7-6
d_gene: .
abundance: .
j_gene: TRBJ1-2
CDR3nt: TGTGCCAGCAGCCGGACGGAGAGTCTTGGCTACACCTTC
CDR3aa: CASSRTESLGYTF

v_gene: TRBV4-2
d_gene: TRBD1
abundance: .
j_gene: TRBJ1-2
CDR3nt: TGTGCCAGCAGCCAAGCGAGTGCAGGGGGCGCAGATGGCTACACCTTC
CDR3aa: CASSQASAGGADGYTF

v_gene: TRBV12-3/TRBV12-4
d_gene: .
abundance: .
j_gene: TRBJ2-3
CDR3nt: TGTGCCAGCAGTTCCCCCAGCGATTGGGGGCCAGATACGCAGTATTTT
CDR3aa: CASSSPSDWGPDTQYF

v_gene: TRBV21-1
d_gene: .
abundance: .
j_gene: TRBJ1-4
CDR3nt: TGTGCCAGCAGCCCCCCGGGGAAGACTAATGAAAAACTGTTTTTT
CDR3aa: CASSPPGKTNEKLFF

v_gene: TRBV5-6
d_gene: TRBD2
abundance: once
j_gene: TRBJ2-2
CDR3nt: TGTGCCAGCACCCCGACTAGCGGGGGGTCGGTCGGGGAGCTGTTTTTT
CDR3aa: CASTPTSGGSVGELFF

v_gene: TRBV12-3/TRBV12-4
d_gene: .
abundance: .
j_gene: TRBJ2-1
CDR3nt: TGTGCCAGCAGCCCGGGACAAGGATTTGATAATGAGCAGTTCTTC
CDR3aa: CASSPGQGFDNEQFF

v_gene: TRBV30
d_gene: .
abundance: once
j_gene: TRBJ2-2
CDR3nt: TGTGCCTGGAGGTCCCCAGGGGACACCGGGGAGCTGTTTTTT
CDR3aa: CAWRSPGDTGELFF

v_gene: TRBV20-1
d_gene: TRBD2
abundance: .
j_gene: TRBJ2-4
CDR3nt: TGCAGTGGGGGGGTGGAGCGGGAGTGGGACCTCAAAAACATTCAGTACTTC
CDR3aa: CSGGVEREWDLKNIQYF

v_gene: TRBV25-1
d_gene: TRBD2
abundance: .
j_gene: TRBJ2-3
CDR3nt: TGTGCCAGCAGTGATTGGGTGCGGGAGAATGGCACAGATACGCAGTATTTT
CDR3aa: CASSDWVRENGTDTQYF

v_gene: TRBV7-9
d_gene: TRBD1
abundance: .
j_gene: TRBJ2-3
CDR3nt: TGTGCCAGCAGCCCCCGGGACAGGGGGCAGTGGGATACGCAGTATTTT
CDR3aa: CASSPRDRGQWDTQYF

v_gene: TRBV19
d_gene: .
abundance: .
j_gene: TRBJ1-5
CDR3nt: TGTGCCAGTAGTATGGGACAACAAGGTAGGAATCAGCCCCAGCATTTT
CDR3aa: CASSMGQQGRNQPQHF

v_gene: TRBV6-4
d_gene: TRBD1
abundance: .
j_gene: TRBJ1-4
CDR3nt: TGTGCCAGCAGTTACGGGACAGGAGCTAATGAAAAACTGTTTTTT
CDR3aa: CASSYGTGANEKLFF

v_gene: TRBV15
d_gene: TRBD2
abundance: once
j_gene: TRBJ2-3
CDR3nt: TGTGCCACCAGCATCGGGACTAGCGGCACAGATACGCAGTATTTT
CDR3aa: CATSIGTSGTDTQYF

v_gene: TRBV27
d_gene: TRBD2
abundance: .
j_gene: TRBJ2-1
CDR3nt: TGTGCCAGCAGTTTATCAAGCCCAATACTAGCGGGCCGCTACAATGAGCAGTTCTTC
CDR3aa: CASSLSSPILAGRYNEQFF